This T cell receptor beta chain was retrieved from a study of blood T cell repertoires in COVID-19. Study-wide context: Donors in the United States, Italy and Spain gave samples during acute or convalescent COVID-19. The cDNA or gDNA used as material had been derived from T cells, B-cell-depleted T cells, or PBMCs.

The authors' processing: Reference gene primer amplification gave nucleated cell count estimates. Repertoires were generated with immunoSEQ multiplex PCR, while TCRdb's copy carries only in-frame clones and drops some. From that table come the V and J calls and clone size; the DNA was used to work out D and trimming. This sample carries about 240,000 clones, around four fifths of them seen once, and the ten largest clones take 12%. Germline CDR1 GTSNPN, CDR2 SVGIG (reference sequence). V lost 0 bases, J lost 7 bases, and 10 bases lay in between. The CDR3 is 13 residues long. The sequenced sample consisted of peripheral blood. The V gene is TRBV30, the J gene TRBJ1-5; D remains unclear. This TCR was recovered from a woman between 55 and 75 years old with active or convalescent COVID-19. CDR3 residues: CAWSVQDQQPQHF. The CDR3 nucleotides read TGTGCCTGGAGTGTACAAGATCAACAGCCCCAGCATTTT.